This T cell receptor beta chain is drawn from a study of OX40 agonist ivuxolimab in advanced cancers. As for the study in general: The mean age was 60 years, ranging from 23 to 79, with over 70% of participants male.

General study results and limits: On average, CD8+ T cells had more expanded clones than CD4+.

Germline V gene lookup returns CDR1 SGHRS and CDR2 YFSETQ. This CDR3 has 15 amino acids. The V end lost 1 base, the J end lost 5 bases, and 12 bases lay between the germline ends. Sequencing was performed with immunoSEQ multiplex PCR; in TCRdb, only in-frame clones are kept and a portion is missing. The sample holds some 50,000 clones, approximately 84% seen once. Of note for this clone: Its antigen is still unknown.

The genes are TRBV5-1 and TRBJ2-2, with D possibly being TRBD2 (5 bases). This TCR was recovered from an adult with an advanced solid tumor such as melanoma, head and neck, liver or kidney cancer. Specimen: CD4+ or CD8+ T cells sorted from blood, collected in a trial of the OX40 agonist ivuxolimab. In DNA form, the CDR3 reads TGCGCCAGCAGCTTGTGGGCAGGAGGAACCGGGGAGCTGTTTTTT. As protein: CASSLWAGGTGELFF.